Below, 7 T cell receptor beta chains from the same sample are listed, as sequenced in a study of blood T cell repertoires in COVID-19. Repertoires were generated with immunoSEQ multiplex PCR, while TCRdb's copy carries only in-frame clones and drops some. The sample has approximately 46,000 clones, roughly four fifths seen once. The specimen was peripheral blood. Source of these receptors: a woman aged 60-75 years with acute or convalescent COVID-19.

There are a few counts of this clone. The V gene is TRBV23-1, the J gene TRBJ2-3; 8 bases are a match to TRBD1. TRBV23-1 is annotated as an ORF whose role is uncertain. This CDR3 spans 16 amino acids. With 3 bases clipped from V and 7 bases from J, the junction kept 12 bases outside the gene matches. The CDR3 reads CASSHVAGGLANTQYF. The CDR3 DNA reads TGCGCCAGCAGTCATGTGGCAGGGGGCTTAGCAAATACGCAGTATTTT.

The chain carries TRBV5-1 and TRBJ2-5, with D possibly being TRBD2 (6 bases). Per the germline V gene, CDR1 is SGHRS and CDR2 is YFSETQ. The CDR3 runs to 13 residues. V gave up 4 bases and J gave up 0 bases, with 7 bases separating them. In nucleotides, the CDR3 is TGCGCCAGCAGCCGGGACTACCAAGAGACCCAGTACTTC. It encodes CASSRDYQETQYF.

The chain combines TRBV5-1 with TRBJ2-3, with D perhaps matching TRBD2 (6 bases). CDR1 and CDR2 from the germline V gene are SGHRS and YFSETQ. V was clipped by 2 bases and J by 2 bases, with 12 bases between them. This CDR3 is 15 amino acids long. CDR3 sequence reads: CASSFSSAFTDTQYF. The DNA of the CDR3 is TGCGCCAGCAGCTTCTCTAGCGCCTTCACAGATACGCAGTATTTT.

V and J are TRBV28 and TRBJ1-5; D gene unclear. Trimming removed 2 bases from V and 1 base from J, with 12 bases in between. Germline CDR1 MDHEN, CDR2 SYDVKM. This CDR3 spans 16 amino acids. The CDR3 DNA follows: TGTGCCAGCAGTTTACTTCCAGGCAGAAGCAATCAGCCCCAGCATTTT. Its translation is CASSLLPGRSNQPQHF.

The rearrangement joins TRBV5-1 to TRBJ2-2; D is perhaps TRBD1 (6 bases). The CDR3 totals 16 residues. V lost 2 bases, J lost 0 bases, and 11 bases lay in between. CDR1 SGHRS and CDR2 YFSETQ come from the germline V gene. The CDR3 here is CASSLQGRANTGELFF. The CDR3 DNA sequence: TGCGCCAGCAGCTTACAGGGAAGAGCGAACACCGGGGAGCTGTTTTTT.

This clone was observed a handful of times. This chain connects TRBV6-6 to TRBJ2-4; tentative D call: TRBD2 (7 bases). The CDR3 has 15 residues. V dropped 5 bases and J dropped 8 bases, with 19 bases sitting between them. Germline V gene sequence: CDR1 MNHNY, CDR2 SVGAGI (reference sequence). The CDR3 bases are TGTGCCAGCAGTAATACAGGTACAGGGAGGGACATTCAGTACTTC. This codes for CASSNTGTGRDIQYF.

This chain uses TRBV28 with TRBJ2-2; 9 nucleotides match TRBD1. The V segment lost 6 bases and the J segment 5 bases; nucleotides outside the gene matches: 7. The germline CDR1 and CDR2 sequences are MDHEN and SYDVKM. The CDR3 length is 15 residues. CDR3 coding DNA: TGTGCCAGCAGACGGGGACAGGGTAGAACCGGGGAGCTGTTTTTT. Residues: CASRRGQGRTGELFF. The full variable domain, rest sourced from reference TRBV28 and TRBJ2-2, is DVKVTQSSRYLVKRTGEKVFLECVQDMDHENMFWYRQDPGLGLRLIYFSYDVKMKEKGDIPEGYSVSREKKERFSLILESASTNQTSMYLCASRRGQGRTGELFFGEGSRLTVL.